The sample holds one count of the clone carrying this T cell receptor beta chain. The sample carries other DNA sequences with the same CDR3. This record belongs to a study of control samples from healthy donors and cancer patients. Only in-frame clones appear in the TCRdb table, and some are missing; sequencing was by immunoSEQ multiplex PCR. The profile shows about 190,000 clones, just under 95% of them singletons. The germline gives CDR1 ENHRY, CDR2 SYGVKD. CDR3 size: 14 residues. Trimming took 0 bases from V and 5 from J, leaving 8 bases between them. The chain employs TRBV10-3 and TRBJ1-5; D is unresolved. What was sequenced was blood. This clonotype was sampled from a man between 18 and 29 years old in good health. DNA for the CDR3: TGTGCCATCAGTGAGTCTGAGAGAGATCAGCCCCAGCATTTT. This sequence encodes CAISESERDQPQHF.